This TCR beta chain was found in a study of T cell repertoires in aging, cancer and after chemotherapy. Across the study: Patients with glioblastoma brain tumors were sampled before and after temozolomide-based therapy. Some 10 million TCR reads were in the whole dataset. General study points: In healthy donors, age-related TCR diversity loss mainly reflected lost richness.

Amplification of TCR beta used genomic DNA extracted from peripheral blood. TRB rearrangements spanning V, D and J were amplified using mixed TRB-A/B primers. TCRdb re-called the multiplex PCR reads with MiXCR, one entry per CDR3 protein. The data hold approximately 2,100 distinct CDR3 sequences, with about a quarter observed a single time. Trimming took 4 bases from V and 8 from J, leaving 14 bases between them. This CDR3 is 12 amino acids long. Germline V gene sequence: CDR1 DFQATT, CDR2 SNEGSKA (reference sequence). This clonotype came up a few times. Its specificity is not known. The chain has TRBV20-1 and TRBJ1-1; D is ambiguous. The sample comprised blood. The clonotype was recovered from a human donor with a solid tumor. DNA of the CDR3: TGCAGTGCTACCCCCTCTAGGCAGGAAGCTTTCTTT. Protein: CSATPSRQEAFF.